The next 28 T cell receptor beta chains were all read from a single sample in a study of OX40 agonist ivuxolimab in advanced cancers. Sequencing was performed with immunoSEQ multiplex PCR; in TCRdb, only in-frame clones are kept and a portion is missing. Altogether around 76,000 clones are present, roughly 86% being singletons, with the ten largest covering approximately 8%. Sequenced here: CD4+ or CD8+ T cells sorted from blood, sampled in a trial of the OX40 agonist ivuxolimab. These receptors were taken from an adult with an advanced solid tumor such as melanoma, head and neck, liver or kidney cancer.

The count of this clone is one. The chain couples TRBV28 to TRBJ2-5, with 11 bases that match TRBD2. The J segment lost 1 base and the V segment lost 4 bases, leaving 5 bases of the junction unmatched. Germline loops: CDR1 MDHEN, CDR2 SYDVKM. The CDR3 extends over 16 amino acids. The CDR3 nucleotides are TGTGCCAGCAGTTCCTTAGCGGGAGGGGGCCAAGAGACCCAGTACTTC. It specifies CASSSLAGGGQETQYF. Full variable domain (missing parts from reference TRBV28 and TRBJ2-5): DVKVTQSSRYLVKRTGEKVFLECVQDMDHENMFWYRQDPGLGLRLIYFSYDVKMKEKGDIPEGYSVSREKKERFSLILESASTNQTSMYLCASSSLAGGGQETQYFGPGTRLLVL.

The chain uses TRBV6-1 and TRBJ2-1; 9 bases agree with TRBD2. This CDR3 has 17 amino acids. V shed 3 bases, J shed 6 bases, and the junction held 12 bases outside the gene matches. Germline assignment: CDR1 MNHNS and CDR2 SASEGT. The CDR3 DNA follows: TGTGCCAGCAGTGAGAATTGGGCGGGAGGGATAGTCAATGAGCAGTTCTTC. Translating gives CASSENWAGGIVNEQFF.

V usage is TRBV6-6 and J usage is TRBJ2-5; D perhaps matches TRBD1 (5 bases). Germline-derived CDR1 and CDR2 are MNHNY and SVGAGI (reference sequence). The V and J ends lost 10 bases and 1 base respectively, with 10 bases between them. CDR3 length: 12 residues. The CDR3 protein is CATRQSQETQYF. CDR3 nucleotides: TGTGCCACTCGACAGTCCCAAGAGACCCAGTACTTC.

This chain joins TRBV2 and TRBJ1-5; no reliable D call. The V gene lost 0 bases and the J gene lost 5 bases, with 14 bases spanning the gap. Germline loops: CDR1 SNHLY, CDR2 FYNNEI. There are 16 residues in the CDR3. CDR3 in DNA: TGTGCCAGCAGTGAAGCAGGCGGACGGTGGGATCAGCCCCAGCATTTT. Protein sequence: CASSEAGGRWDQPQHF.

The chain uses TRBV6-1 and TRBJ1-1, with D unresolved. In germline, CDR1 is MNHNS, CDR2 SASEGT. Trimming took 3 bases from V and 6 from J, leaving 8 bases between them. This CDR3 spans 12 amino acids. The CDR3 DNA reads as TGTGCCAGCAGTGATTTTGTGGCTGAAGCTTTCTTT. This translates into CASSDFVAEAFF.

V gene TRBV5-1 combines with J gene TRBJ2-2; possibly TRBD1 for D (6 bases). The V gene lost 4 bases and the J gene lost 1 base, with 14 bases spanning the gap. Germline V lookup: CDR1 SGHRS, CDR2 YFSETQ. The CDR3 contains 16 residues. The CDR3 DNA reads as TGCGCCAGCAGCCCCACAGGGTACTTGAACACCGGGGAGCTGTTTTTT. The encoded protein is CASSPTGYLNTGELFF. Full variable domain (remainder filled in from reference TRBV5-1 and TRBJ2-2): KAGVTQTPRYLIKTRGQQVTLSCSPISGHRSVSWYQQTPGQGLQFLFEYFSETQRNKGNFPGRFSGRQFSNSRSEMNVSTLELGDSALYLCASSPTGYLNTGELFFGEGSRLTVL.

The chain is built from TRBV13 and TRBJ2-7; weak D call: TRBD1 (6 bases). CDR1 PRHDT and CDR2 FYEKMQ come from the germline V gene (reference sequence). V was clipped by 0 bases and J by 5 bases, with 11 bases between them. The length of the CDR3 is 14 residues. CDR3 region: CASSLGGAPNEQYF. CDR3 bases: TGTGCCAGCAGCTTAGGGGGGGCGCCCAACGAGCAGTACTTC.

This chain connects TRBV7-3 to TRBJ2-1; D unclear. This CDR3 has 14 residues. CDR1 is SGHTA and CDR2 is FQGTGA in the germline V gene. Between the trimmed V and J ends, which lost 0 bases and 3 bases, there was a span of 6 bases. DNA of the CDR3: TGTGCCAGCAGCTTAACGACTGACTACAATGAGCAGTTCTTC. Its translation is CASSLTTDYNEQFF. Full variable domain (outside the CDR3, taken from reference TRBV7-3 and TRBJ2-1): GAGVSQTPSNKVTEKGKYVELRCDPISGHTALYWYRQSLGQGPEFLIYFQGTGAADDSGLPNDRFFAVRPEGSVSTLKIQRTERGDSAVYLCASSLTTDYNEQFFGPGTRLTVL.

This clone came up a few times. The gene calls are TRBV5-4 and TRBJ2-7; D call uncertain. Per the germline V gene, CDR1 is SGHNT and CDR2 is YYREEE (reference sequence). V lost 4 bases, J lost 2 bases, and 10 bases lay in between. This CDR3 spans 13 amino acids. DNA of the CDR3: TGTGCCAGCAGCCCCGGACGGGCCTACGAGCAGTACTTC. Protein: CASSPGRAYEQYF.

This clone was counted a single time. V usage is TRBV7-2 and J usage is TRBJ2-4; D remains ambiguous. The V end lost 5 bases, the J end lost 4 bases, and 15 bases lay between the germline ends. Germline V gene data show CDR1 as SGHTA and CDR2 as FQGNSA. The CDR3 loop spans 15 amino acids. The CDR3 DNA reads TGTGCCAGCAGCCCCCCTACCGGCCCGAAAAACATTCAGTACTTC. This sequence encodes CASSPPTGPKNIQYF.

CDR3 amino acids: CASRELWAGELFF. Here the CDR3 DNA reads TGTGCCAGCCGGGAGCTCTGGGCCGGGGAGCTGTTTTTT. The V call is TRBV6-1, the J call TRBJ2-2; maybe TRBD2 (6 bases). The CDR3 covers 13 residues. Per germline, CDR1 MNHNS and CDR2 SASEGT. The germline V and J ends were trimmed by 8 bases and 6 bases, with 13 bases remaining between them.

The gene calls are TRBV28 and TRBJ2-1; TRBD2 matches 10 bases. CDR3 length: 16 residues. J gave up 3 bases and V 4 bases, and 6 bases lay outside the gene matches. Germline CDR1 and CDR2: MDHEN and SYDVKM. CDR3 region: CASSSPSGSFYNEQFF. For the CDR3, the DNA is TGTGCCAGCAGTTCCCCTAGCGGGAGCTTCTACAATGAGCAGTTCTTC.

The rearrangement links TRBV7-6 to TRBJ1-4; 9 bases are shared with TRBD1. CDR1 is SGHVS, CDR2 FNYEAQ, per germline. The CDR3 covers 14 residues. After removal of 4 bases from V and 8 bases from J, the junction contained 5 bases not matched to a gene. For the CDR3, the DNA is TGTGCCAGCAGCTCCACAGGGGGCCTCGAAAAACTGTTTTTT. It codes for CASSSTGGLEKLFF.

The V gene is TRBV18, the J gene TRBJ2-7, with 10 bases aligning to TRBD1. V was clipped by 6 bases and J by 2 bases; unmatched bases: 1. This CDR3 has 13 amino acids. In germline, CDR1 is KGHSH, CDR2 LQKENI. Here the CDR3 reads CASSDRGAYEQYF. The CDR3 DNA reads as TGTGCCAGCTCGGACAGGGGGGCCTACGAGCAGTACTTC.

The chain links TRBV30 to TRBJ1-2; D unresolved. The CDR3 sequence is 13 residues long. CDR1 GTSNPN and CDR2 SVGIG come from the germline V gene (reference sequence). The V end was cut by 0 bases, the J end by 7 bases, with 12 bases between. This CDR3 is CAWSVGGGGGYTF. CDR3 DNA: TGTGCCTGGAGTGTAGGAGGCGGCGGTGGCTACACCTTC.

This CDR3 is CASRTPGRGYTGELFF. CDR3 sequence (DNA): TGTGCCAGTAGAACGCCCGGCAGGGGGTACACCGGGGAGCTGTTTTTT. The J gene is TRBJ2-2, the V gene TRBV19, with 7 bases identical to TRBD1. Germline-derived CDR1 and CDR2 are LNHDA and SQIVND (reference sequence). The trim removed 6 bases at V and 3 bases at J, leaving 10 bases unmatched. The CDR3 extends over 16 amino acids.

The chain has TRBV27 and TRBJ2-7; TRBD2 is a possible D gene (7 bases). Germline CDR1 reads MNHEY; CDR2 reads SMNVEV (reference sequence). The V and J ends lost 2 bases and 5 bases respectively, with 10 bases between them. The CDR3 is made up of 13 amino acids. CDR3 sequence reads: CASSLTGGNEQYF. DNA for the CDR3: TGTGCCAGCAGTTTAACGGGGGGCAACGAGCAGTACTTC.

CDR3 nucleotide sequence: TGTGCCTGGGGGGGGACCGCCGGCCACACAGATACGCAGTATTTT. It specifies CAWGGTAGHTDTQYF. The V and J genes are TRBV30 and TRBJ2-3; perhaps TRBD2 as D (6 bases). This CDR3 has 15 residues. V lost 5 bases to trimming and J lost 2 bases, with 17 bases between them. Germline CDR1 is GTSNPN and CDR2 is SVGIG (reference sequence).

The chain couples TRBV5-1 to TRBJ1-4; 8 bases match TRBD1. This CDR3 is built from 14 residues. In germline, CDR1 is SGHRS, CDR2 YFSETQ. The V segment lost 4 bases and the J segment 8 bases; nucleotides outside the gene matches: 7. The CDR3 loop is CASSPGQGEEKLFF. CDR3 nucleotides: TGCGCCAGCAGCCCTGGACAGGGAGAGGAAAAACTGTTTTTT.

CDR3 residues: CASSYSTGRSYEQYF. The CDR3 nucleotides are TGTGCCAGCAGTTACTCGACAGGACGTTCCTACGAGCAGTACTTC. The rearrangement joins TRBV6-6 to TRBJ2-7; D is possibly TRBD1 (6 bases). CDR1 is MNHNY, CDR2 SVGAGI, per germline (reference sequence). The CDR3 runs to 15 residues. Trimming shortened V by 0 bases and J by 1 base, and 10 bases separated the two germline ends.

The V call is TRBV5-1, the J call TRBJ1-2; D might be TRBD1 (6 bases). The CDR3 is made up of 15 amino acids. V was shortened by 0 bases and J by 8 bases, with 17 bases between the two germline ends. Germline V gene sequence: CDR1 SGHRS, CDR2 YFSETQ. The DNA for the CDR3 is TGCGCCAGCAGCTTGGAGAGGGGGATTGGGAAGGGCTACACCTTC. Its translation is CASSLERGIGKGYTF.

The chain is built from TRBV5-5 and TRBJ1-2, with D uncertain. Trimming cost V 4 bases and J 8 bases, with 21 bases left between them. Germline V gene lookup returns CDR1 SGHKS and CDR2 YYEKEE (reference sequence). The CDR3 runs to 15 residues. Here the CDR3 DNA reads TGTGCCAGCAGCCGTCAGTCCCAAACTGGAGGCGGCTACACCTTC. This codes for CASSRQSQTGGGYTF. The full variable domain, its missing parts supplied by reference TRBV5-5 and TRBJ1-2, is DAGVTQSPTHLIKTRGQQVTLRCSPISGHKSVSWYQQVLGQGPQFIFQYYEKEERGRGNFPDRFSARQFPNYSSELNVNALLLGDSALYLCASSRQSQTGGGYTFGSGTRLTVV.

The chain employs TRBV5-1 and TRBJ1-1, with D uncertain. The CDR3 spans 14 residues. V shed 1 base and J shed 2 bases, with 9 bases lying between them. Germline V CDR1 and CDR2: SGHRS, YFSETQ. CDR3 nucleotides: TGCGCCAGCAGCTTGCAATGGCAAAACACTGAAGCTTTCTTT. It encodes CASSLQWQNTEAFF.

The gene calls are TRBV7-2 and TRBJ2-3; D gene ambiguous. In germline, CDR1 is SGHTA, CDR2 FQGNSA. The CDR3 contains 15 residues. Trimming cost V 5 bases and J 0 bases, with 12 bases left between them. The CDR3 spells CASSPMRLSTDTQYF. CDR3 coding DNA: TGTGCCAGCAGCCCCATGCGACTGAGCACAGATACGCAGTATTTT. The whole variable domain, filled in from reference TRBV7-2 and TRBJ2-3, reads GAGVSQSPSNKVTEKGKDVELRCDPISGHTALYWYRQSLGQGLEFLIYFQGNSAPDKSGLPSDRFSAERTGGSVSTLTIQRTQQEDSAVYLCASSPMRLSTDTQYFGPGTRLTVL.

The chain recombines TRBV28 with TRBJ1-5; D remains unclear. Germline lookup yields CDR1 MDHEN and CDR2 SYDVKM. The V gene lost 11 bases and the J gene lost 3 bases, with 17 bases spanning the gap. The CDR3 runs 14 residues. CDR3 sequence reads: CAGGGNRDNQPQHF. In DNA, the CDR3 is TGTGCCGGAGGAGGGAATCGGGACAATCAGCCCCAGCATTTT.

V is TRBV7-2 and J is TRBJ1-6, with no clear D. The CDR3 has 12 amino acids. Deletions cut 6 bases from V and 16 bases from J, with 16 bases between. Looked up from germline, CDR1 is SGHTA and CDR2 is FQGNSA. The CDR3 spells CASSYLPQPLHF. CDR3 DNA sequence: TGTGCCAGCAGTTACCTTCCACAGCCTCTCCACTTT.

This clone was found a few times. The V and J genes are TRBV7-9 and TRBJ1-3; D gene unclear. Germline values: CDR1 SEHNR, CDR2 FQNEAQ (reference sequence). The V gene lost 4 bases and the J gene lost 3 bases, with 13 bases spanning the gap. CDR3 length: 15 amino acids. The CDR3 loop is CASSSMKEGGNTIYF. CDR3 bases: TGTGCCAGCAGCTCGATGAAGGAAGGTGGAAACACCATATATTTT. The variable domain in full, with the rest retrieved from reference TRBV7-9 and TRBJ1-3, is DTGVSQNPRHKITKRGQNVTFRCDPISEHNRLYWYRQTLGQGPEFLTYFQNEAQLEKSRLLSDRFSAERPKGSFSTLEIQRTEQGDSAMYLCASSSMKEGGNTIYFGEGSWLTVV.

The rearrangement uses TRBV5-8 and TRBJ2-2; D possibly corresponds to TRBD1 (6 bases). The CDR3 runs to 14 residues. Per the germline V gene, CDR1 is SGHTS and CDR2 is YDEGEE. Trimming removed 3 bases from V and 4 bases from J, with 10 bases in between. The CDR3 region is CASSSPTGTGELFF. The CDR3 coding sequence is TGTGCCAGCAGCTCACCGACAGGCACCGGGGAGCTGTTTTTT.